This TCR beta chain is from a study of molecular identifiers for immune sequencing clone quantification listed by TCRdb under 2018. Background for the entire study: For a replicate experiment, RNA from roughly 20,000 or 100,000 naive CD8 T cells was divided into five aliquots, of which four were sequenced. CD8 T cells were used in a methods study to benchmark molecular-identifier clustering-based TCR repertoire sequencing (MIDCIRS) and TCR RNA copy counting.

Reading from cysteine to phenylalanine, the CDR3 counts 15 amino acids. Only the CDR3 DNA is retained, 45 bases long and in frame from the first base. Trimming takes 0 bases off V and 5 bases off J; junction bases not matched to a gene: 6. The germline V gene (reference sequence) sets CDR1 to SEHNR and CDR2 to FQNEAQ. This clonotype occurred many times. This receptor's antigen is unknown. Per-base quality was not reported, and no clone a single base away is much larger than it. On a BD FACSAria II, naive CD8 T cells were FACS-sorted as CD8+CD4-CCR7+CD45RA+ and collected into RLT Plus buffer. Some naive CD8 T cell RNA was split equally between MIDCIRS and a Smart-seq2-style 5'RACE protocol for a sensitivity comparison. Enrichment of CD8 T cells was performed with RosetteSep CD8+ T Cell Enrichment Cocktail and Ficoll-Paque, after which ACK red cell lysis was carried out. What the work shows at the level of the full study, not this receptor alone: In CMV-specific effector cells, over 97% of molecules were held by clones above 20 RNA copies, whereas under 1% of molecules were held by such clones in naive cells. When barcode sub-clustering was left out, chimeric consensus sequences inflated TCR diversity, with chimeras reaching as high as 47%. The sizes of highly expanded clones could end up underestimated when identical TCR molecules share a barcode. Spiked-in Jurkat TCR RNA equal to a single cell's worth was reported to be detectable even within 1,200,000 naive CD8 T cells. Modeling gave about 3 recovered TCR RNA copies per cell versus about ten by digital PCR, implying roughly 28% capture efficiency.

The library was generated by PCR. The listed sequencing device is Illumina MiSeq. The Qiagen AllPrep DNA/RNA kit was used to purify total RNA. Before any analysis, reads coming from multiple sequencing runs of the same library were combined into one pool. The authors processed their data as follows. Reads were retained only if an exact TCR constant sequence was present, and the retained reads were trimmed to 150 nt and grouped according to their 12-nt molecular barcodes. Reads inside each barcode group were sub-clustered using a 15% Levenshtein threshold, and a quality-weighted consensus sequence was constructed for each RNA molecule. Non-functional sequences were excluded, and lower-count sequences lying one edit away from another sequence were also excluded. On the basis of fitting two negative binomial distributions, barcode sub-clusters with fewer than 20% of the maximum read count were discarded. TCRdb applied fastp at Q25 and MiXCR to the public reads, then kept only in-frame beta chains. CDR3 protein sequences are deduplicated, and each keeps its most common genes and DNA. These V and J calls originate from TCRdb's pipeline instead of the authors' own analysis. The sample records just under 20,000 distinct CDR3 sequences, around 23% of which are singletons. The top ten hold about 6% of the sample.

The rearrangement joined TRBV7-9 to TRBJ1-2, with TRBD1 matching 7 junction bases. Sequencing input: naive CD8+ T cells from blood, with Jurkat cell RNA spiked in. What this sample's cell subset or site label stands for: FACS-sorted CD8+CD4-CCR7+CD45RA+ naive T cells. The source is a human donor in good health. Some libraries in this study had Jurkat cell RNA spiked in. The nucleotides read TGTGCCAGCAGCTTAGCGATCGGACAGGCTTATGGCTACACCTTC. Protein translation: CASSLAIGQAYGYTF.